The present T cell receptor (beta chain) was sequenced within a study of T cell changes during pregnancy in multiple sclerosis. The CDR3 length is 15 residues. Trimming cost V 7 bases and J 4 bases, with 20 bases left between them. From germline, CDR1 is SGDLS and CDR2 YYNGEE. This table comes from immunoSEQ multiplex PCR, and its TCRdb copy is limited to in-frame clones, with some not included. The table lists under 20,000 clones, around 89% of them singletons. The source of this sequence is a female donor in good health, enrolled as a control in a pregnancy study. V usage is TRBV9 and J usage is TRBJ1-2, with D tentatively TRBD1 (6 bases). The source material was CD8+ T cells from peripheral blood mononuclear cells, sampled in the second trimester of pregnancy. Here the CDR3 DNA reads TGTGCCAGCGGCCAGATGTCTCTGGGGGCCTATGGCTACACCTTC. Encoded protein: CASGQMSLGAYGYTF.